A single sample is the source of the 18 T cell receptor beta chains below, sequenced in a study of blood T cell repertoires in COVID-19. Clones were read by immunoSEQ multiplex PCR, and TCRdb kept only the in-frame ones, dropping some. Here the sample spans 430,000 or so clones, roughly 90% being singletons. Sequencing input: PBMCs or T cells enriched from blood (not recorded which). The receptors were gathered from a woman between 35 and 50 years old who had recovered from COVID-19.

The rearrangement links TRBV28 to TRBJ2-1; D is possibly TRBD2 (5 bases). This CDR3 has 14 residues. Germline loops: CDR1 MDHEN, CDR2 SYDVKM. Deletions cut 2 bases from V and 7 bases from J, with 12 bases between. The CDR3 nucleotides read TGTGCCAGCAGTTTAGCGGTACGGAGGAATGAGCAGTTCTTC. Translated: CASSLAVRRNEQFF.

The genes are TRBV3-1 (or the pseudogene TRBV3-2) and TRBJ1-5; no firm D call. The CDR3 is 13 residues long. Germline loops: CDR1 LGHDT, CDR2 YNNKEL (reference sequence). The V gene lost 1 base and the J gene lost 7 bases, with 8 bases spanning the gap. CDR3: CASSQGSWQPQHF. In DNA form, the CDR3 reads TGTGCCAGCAGCCAAGGGAGCTGGCAGCCCCAGCATTTT.

The chain uses TRBV4-1 and TRBJ2-7; D is undetermined. Germline CDR1 is MGHRA and CDR2 is YSYEKL. The V and J ends lost 0 bases and 5 bases respectively, with 5 bases between them. The CDR3 extends over 12 amino acids. The CDR3 region is CASSQDRDEQYF. The CDR3 DNA is TGCGCCAGCAGCCAAGATAGAGACGAGCAGTACTTC.

This chain joins TRBV6-2 or TRBV6-3 and TRBJ2-1; D is unresolved. With 3 bases removed from V and 6 bases from J, the gap between germline ends came to 15 bases. CDR1 is MNHEY, CDR2 SVGEGT, per germline. The CDR3 covers 15 residues. CDR3 in DNA: TGTGCCAGCAGTTATCACGCCCCGAGTGGCAATGAGCAGTTCTTC. Translating it yields CASSYHAPSGNEQFF.

The chain combines TRBV24-1 with TRBJ2-2; D not certain. The germline gives CDR1 KGHDR, CDR2 SFDVKD. This CDR3 spans 13 amino acids. The V and J ends lost 10 bases and 2 bases respectively, with 10 bases between them. The CDR3 DNA reads as TGTGCCACTCTGGCAGGCAACACCGGGGAGCTGTTTTTT. This codes for CATLAGNTGELFF.

The chain joins TRBV12-2 to TRBJ2-3; TRBD1 is taken as the D call from the table, unchecked against the DNA. TRBV12-2 is a pseudogene segment. The CDR3 totals 16 residues. This CDR3 is CASRQTGTAGKDTQYF. CDR3 nucleotide sequence: TGTGCAAGTCGTCAGACCGGGACAGCCGGGAAAGATACGCAGTATTTT.

The count of this clone is one. The V call is TRBV13, the J call TRBJ1-1; 8 bases are a match to TRBD1. CDR3 size: 14 residues. CDR1 PRHDT and CDR2 FYEKMQ come from the germline V gene (reference sequence). The junction had 7 bases not matched to a gene; V was cut back by 9 bases and J by 1 base. This CDR3 reads CASGTGRSNTEAFF. CDR3 sequence (DNA): TGTGCCAGTGGGACAGGTCGGTCGAACACTGAAGCTTTCTTT.

The J gene is TRBJ1-3, the V gene TRBV7-9; D is perhaps TRBD1 (6 bases). CDR3 size: 15 residues. The V end lost 5 bases, the J end lost 0 bases, and 11 bases lay between the germline ends. From germline, CDR1 is SEHNR and CDR2 FQNEAQ (reference sequence). In DNA, the CDR3 is TGTGCCAGCAGCCCGACAGGAATCTCTGGAAACACCATATATTTT. It specifies CASSPTGISGNTIYF.

This rearrangement joins TRBV6-5 to TRBJ1-6; 7 nucleotides agree with TRBD1. Germline V CDR1 and CDR2: MNHEY, SVGAGI. Losses at the gene ends were 2 bases for V and 6 bases for J; bases not matched to a gene: 4. The length of the CDR3 is 15 residues. This CDR3 reads CASSYPTGFNSPLHF. CDR3 DNA: TGTGCCAGCAGTTACCCGACAGGGTTTAATTCACCCCTCCACTTT.

The chain links TRBV19 to TRBJ1-2; no clear D gene. The length of the CDR3 is 15 residues. With 4 bases removed from V and 4 bases from J, the gap between germline ends came to 16 bases. Per germline, CDR1 LNHDA and CDR2 SQIVND (reference sequence). The CDR3 region is CASSSFPRRGYGYTF. The DNA for the CDR3 is TGTGCCAGTAGTAGTTTCCCTCGACGGGGCTATGGCTACACCTTC.

The CDR3 DNA sequence: TGCGCCAGCAGCCAACTTCGTCTAGCGGGAATAAATGAGCAGTTCTTC. This encodes CASSQLRLAGINEQFF. The rearrangement joins TRBV4-1 to TRBJ2-1, with 9 bases lining up with TRBD2. The CDR3 consists of 16 residues. The germline gives CDR1 MGHRA, CDR2 YSYEKL. The V and J ends lost 2 bases and 7 bases, in that order; junction bases with no gene match: 9.

V gene TRBV30 combines with J gene TRBJ2-1; 9 bases fit TRBD2. Losses at the gene ends were 3 bases for V and 3 bases for J; bases not matched to a gene: 6. Germline loops: CDR1 GTSNPN, CDR2 SVGIG (reference sequence). The CDR3 loop spans 15 amino acids. The CDR3 spells CAWRASGRFYNEQFF. CDR3 nucleotides: TGTGCCTGGAGAGCAAGCGGGAGGTTCTACAATGAGCAGTTCTTC.

There are a few counts of this clone. The J gene is TRBJ1-1, the V gene TRBV5-1, with D tentatively TRBD1 (5 bases). This CDR3 is built from 13 residues. Trimming cost V 4 bases and J 11 bases, with 18 bases left between them. Germline V gene lookup returns CDR1 SGHRS and CDR2 YFSETQ. The CDR3 bases are TGCGCCAGCAGCCTACCCGGGACTGCAGGGGCTTTCTTT. It encodes CASSLPGTAGAFF.

V gene TRBV5-6 combines with J gene TRBJ2-1; 12 nucleotides line up with TRBD2. The J segment lost 0 bases and the V segment lost 1 base, leaving 5 bases of the junction unmatched. Looked up from germline, CDR1 is SGHDT and CDR2 is YYEEEE. The CDR3 is made up of 18 amino acids. CDR3 in DNA: TGTGCCAGCAGCTTGACCAGGACTAGCGGGACCTCCTACAATGAGCAGTTCTTC. Residues: CASSLTRTSGTSYNEQFF.

This clone came up a few times. This rearrangement joins TRBV11-2 to TRBJ2-4; D is possibly TRBD2 (6 bases). V dropped 5 bases and J dropped 6 bases, with 11 bases sitting between them. Looked up from germline, CDR1 is SGHAT and CDR2 is FQNNGV. The CDR3 spans 13 residues. CDR3 in amino acids: CASSPGVGNIQYF. CDR3 coding DNA: TGTGCCAGCAGCCCGGGGGTGGGAAACATTCAGTACTTC.

J is TRBJ1-4 and V is TRBV4-3; no clear D gene. Trimming took 0 bases from V and 8 from J, leaving 13 bases between them. Germline CDR1 and CDR2: LGHNA and YSLEER. There are 15 residues in the CDR3. The CDR3 here is CASSQDRVDWEKLFF. CDR3 DNA: TGCGCCAGCAGCCAAGATCGGGTGGATTGGGAAAAACTGTTTTTT.

The gene calls are TRBV15 and TRBJ2-7, with D perhaps matching TRBD1 (6 bases). Germline V gene sequence: CDR1 LNHNV, CDR2 YYDKDF (reference sequence). The CDR3 runs to 15 residues. V was shortened by 3 bases and J by 5 bases, with 17 bases between the two germline ends. The CDR3 nucleotides read TGTGCCACCAGCAGGGATTCACAGGGTGGCCACGAGCAGTACTTC. Its protein is CATSRDSQGGHEQYF.

CDR3 coding DNA: TGTGCCAGCAGCTCTCAGGGACAGGCTTACTACGAGCAGTACTTC. Residues: CASSSQGQAYYEQYF. The rearrangement joins TRBV7-9 to TRBJ2-7; 8 bases align to TRBD1. This CDR3 has 15 amino acids. Germline CDR1 is SEHNR and CDR2 is FQNEAQ (reference sequence). Germline trimming cut 4 bases from V and 3 bases from J; bases unmatched to any gene: 8.